The 2 T cell receptor beta chains presented below share a single source sample, sequenced in a study of CD8 T cells in Susac syndrome. Roughly 0.5 to 1 ug RNA was reverse transcribed with random hexamers. TCRdb reanalysed the immunoSEQ multiplex PCR reads using MiXCR and keeps one entry per CDR3 protein. The table records some 190,000 distinct CDR3 sequences, about 93% of them present only once. Source material: CD4+ T cells from PBMCs. The receptors derive from a human donor in good health.

V usage is TRBV29-1 and J usage is TRBJ2-1; TRBD1 agrees at 7 bases. This CDR3 is built from 15 residues. V shed 3 bases and J 7 bases; nucleotides not matched to a gene: 12. Per the germline V gene, CDR1 is SQVTM and CDR2 is ANQGSEA. The CDR3 bases are TGCAGCGTTGACCCGGGACAGTTCAAGGAGAATGAGCAGTTCTTC. Residues: CSVDPGQFKENEQFF.

The chain carries TRBV5-4 and TRBJ2-3; perhaps TRBD2 as D (6 bases). CDR3 length equals 14 residues. The ends were cut back, 0 bases at V and 3 bases at J, with 8 bases in the middle. Germline-derived CDR1 and CDR2 are SGHNT and YYREEE (reference sequence). CDR3 protein: CASSLGLETDTQYF. CDR3 in DNA: TGTGCCAGCAGCTTGGGACTAGAAACAGATACGCAGTATTTT.